This is a list of T cell receptor beta chains from one sample in a study of OX40 agonist ivuxolimab in advanced cancers. Assay: immunoSEQ multiplex PCR; the TCRdb copy retains only in-frame clones and omits some. There are some 55,000 clones in the sample; 80% occur only once, and 4% to 5% lies in the top ten. The material sequenced was CD4+ or CD8+ T cells sorted from blood, taken in a trial of the OX40 agonist ivuxolimab. The receptors stem from an adult with an advanced solid tumor such as melanoma, head and neck, liver or kidney cancer. CDR3s leave out the opening cysteine and the closing phenylalanine or tryptophan. D genes are given only for firm matches.

v_gene,d_gene,j_gene,CDR3aa
TRBV18,-,TRBJ1-1,ASSPLTWGAETEAF
TRBV15,-,TRBJ1-2,ATSRDRVSDYGYT
TRBV6-5,TRBD1,TRBJ1-1,ASSYYRGLNTEAF
TRBV7-2,-,TRBJ1-5,ASSFPGVITQH
TRBV9,-,TRBJ2-7,ASSPHPGTFYEQY
TRBV7-2,-,TRBJ2-6,ASSLRYSGANVLT
TRBV20-1,-,TRBJ2-1,SARHPPQF
TRBV10-3,-,TRBJ1-1,AIRAAGAGEAF
TRBV20-1,-,TRBJ2-3,SARLSNTQY
TRBV2,-,TRBJ1-2,ASSEALDGPGGYT
TRBV7-2,-,TRBJ1-2,ASSLEGRRGYT
TRBV18,TRBD1,TRBJ1-6,ASSPGQGYSPLH
TRBV7-2,TRBD1,TRBJ2-6,ASSEGGAGANVLT
TRBV5-1,TRBD2,TRBJ2-7,ASSGNPGTREYEQY
TRBV4-1,-,TRBJ2-7,ASSPSLRYEQY
TRBV7-2,TRBD2,TRBJ2-7,ASSSASGSNEQY
TRBV6-5,-,TRBJ2-7,ASSPGAYYEQY
TRBV9,-,TRBJ2-1,ASSVVVGHEQF
TRBV7-6,TRBD2,TRBJ2-1,ASSLVPSGGGNEQF
TRBV2,-,TRBJ1-2,ASRYDTWGAVGYT
TRBV19,-,TRBJ1-6,ASSFEQAYSPLH
TRBV6-5,-,TRBJ1-3,ASTGLGTWGNTIY
TRBV19,TRBD1,TRBJ1-6,ASTRTGASYNSPLH
TRBV18,TRBD1,TRBJ2-2,ASSPGPTTGGTGELF
TRBV6-5,-,TRBJ1-2,ASSRGPSYGYT
TRBV9,-,-,ASSVDPSYEQY
TRBV7-6,-,TRBJ2-1,ASREGPFNEQF
TRBV12-5,TRBD2,TRBJ2-1,ASGSNLGLAGVSSYNEQF
TRBV5-1,-,TRBJ2-5,ASSLAETQY
TRBV5-1,-,TRBJ2-2,ASRRDLSAVTGELF
TRBV4-3,-,TRBJ1-6,ASSQEGTVNSPLH
TRBV7-2,-,TRBJ2-7,ASSFSRSYEQY
TRBV11-2,-,TRBJ2-7,ASSSLQGLGAYEQY
TRBV5-1,-,TRBJ1-5,ASSLTGVQPQH
TRBV27,-,TRBJ1-1,ASSIWRGGITEAF
TRBV18,-,TRBJ2-6,ASSPGVSTEANVLT
TRBV5-1,TRBD1,TRBJ1-6,ASSGGTGRDNSPLH
TRBV19,-,TRBJ1-5,ASSLAGDQPQH
TRBV6-5,-,TRBJ1-2,ATRGLYGYT
TRBV28,-,TRBJ1-1,ASSPGALLGAF
TRBV4-2,-,TRBJ1-1,ASSQEQNTEAF
TRBV30,TRBD1,TRBJ1-2,AWSPTQGDHGYT
TRBV11-3,TRBD1,TRBJ2-7,ASSSGTGNFYEQY
TRBV18,-,TRBJ2-5,ASSPPTGAKETQY
TRBV6-6,-,TRBJ1-2,ASSYGPGGNYGYT
TRBV6-1,-,TRBJ2-3,ASDRGGPGDTQY
TRBV6-5,-,TRBJ1-5,ASSYQFGQPQH
TRBV28,-,TRBJ1-5,ASSLRHSGLNQPQH
TRBV29-1,-,TRBJ1-1,SVVVGRATEAF
TRBV5-6,TRBD2,TRBJ2-3,ASSLGTSGRAKDRDTQY
TRBV2,TRBD2,TRBJ2-1,ASSFSGGAYNEQF
TRBV9,-,TRBJ2-2,ASSARQGTGTGELF
TRBV5-1,-,TRBJ1-1,ASSLGRVSSTEAF